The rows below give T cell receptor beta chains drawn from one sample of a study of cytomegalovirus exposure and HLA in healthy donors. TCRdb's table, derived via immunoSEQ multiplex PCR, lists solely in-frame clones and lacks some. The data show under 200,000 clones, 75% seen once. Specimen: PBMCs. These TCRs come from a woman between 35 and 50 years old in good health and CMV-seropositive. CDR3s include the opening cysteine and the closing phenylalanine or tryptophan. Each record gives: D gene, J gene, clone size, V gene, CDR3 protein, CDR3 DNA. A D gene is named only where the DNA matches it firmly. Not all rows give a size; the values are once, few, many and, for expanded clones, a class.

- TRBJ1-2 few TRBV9 CASSVSPSAGGGYTF TGTGCCAGCAGCGTTTCCCCATCGGCAGGAGGTGGCTACACCTTC
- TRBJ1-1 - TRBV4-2 CASSQKSGPNTEAFF TGTGCCAGCAGCCAAAAAAGCGGGCCAAACACTGAAGCTTTCTTT
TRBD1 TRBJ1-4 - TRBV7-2 CASSSGQGIELFF TGTGCCAGCAGCTCTGGACAGGGTATAGAACTGTTTTTT
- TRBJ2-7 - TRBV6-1 CASRLVAEQYF TGTGCCAGCAGGCTAGTTGCCGAGCAGTACTTC
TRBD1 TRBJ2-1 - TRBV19 CASSRDRGYNEQFF TGTGCCAGTAGTAGGGACAGGGGATACAATGAGCAGTTCTTC
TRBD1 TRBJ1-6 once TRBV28 CASRHRGRVSALHF TGTGCCAGCAGACACAGGGGGCGCGTCTCGGCCCTCCACTTT
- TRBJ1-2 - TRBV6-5 CASSYRPNLPVGYTF TGTGCCAGCAGTTACCGCCCAAACCTTCCAGTTGGCTACACCTTC
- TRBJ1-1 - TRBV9 CASSPRALDTEAFF TGTGCCAGCAGCCCTAGAGCTTTGGATACTGAAGCTTTCTTT
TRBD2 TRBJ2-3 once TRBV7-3 CASSLAGGRNTDTQYF TGTGCCAGCAGCTTAGCGGGAGGGCGGAATACAGATACGCAGTATTTT
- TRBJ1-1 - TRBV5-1 CASSSAGPTEAFF TGCGCCAGCAGCTCGGCAGGCCCCACTGAAGCTTTCTTT
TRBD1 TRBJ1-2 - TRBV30 CAWSVLPAGGCGYTF TGTGCCTGGAGTGTACTCCCGGCAGGGGGCTGTGGCTACACCTTC
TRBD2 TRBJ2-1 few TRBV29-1 CSVVSGRRYNEQFF TGCAGCGTTGTTAGCGGGAGAAGATACAATGAGCAGTTCTTC
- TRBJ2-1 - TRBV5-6 CASSNQLWSSYNEQFF TGTGCCAGCAGCAACCAACTCTGGAGCTCCTACAATGAGCAGTTCTTC
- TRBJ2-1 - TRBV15 CATSRDSARGYYYEQFF TGTGCCACCAGCAGAGACTCGGCCCGGGGTTACTACTATGAGCAGTTCTTC
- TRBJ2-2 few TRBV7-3 CASSPGTLGELFF TGTGCCAGCAGCCCAGGGACTCTAGGGGAGCTGTTTTTT
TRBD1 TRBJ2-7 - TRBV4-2 CASSQDEGTGNPYEQYF TGTGCCAGCAGCCAAGATGAGGGGACAGGGAACCCCTACGAGCAGTACTTC
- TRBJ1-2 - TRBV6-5 CASSYLRGGNYGYTF TGTGCCAGCAGTTACTTAAGAGGGGGTAACTATGGCTACACCTTC
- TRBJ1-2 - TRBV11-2 CASSLENLGAYYGYTF TGTGCCAGCAGCTTAGAGAATCTGGGGGCATACTATGGCTACACCTTC
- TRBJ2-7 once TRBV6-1 CASSVGVEGYQPSSYEQYF TGTGCCAGCAGTGTGGGGGTGGAGGGCTACCAACCCTCCTCCTACGAGCAGTACTTC
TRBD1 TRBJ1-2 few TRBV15 CATATGGGAGYGYTF TGTGCCACCGCCACCGGAGGGGGCGCGGGCTATGGCTACACCTTC
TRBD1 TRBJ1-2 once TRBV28 CASRGQGNYGYTF TGTGCCAGCAGGGGACAGGGCAACTATGGCTACACCTTC
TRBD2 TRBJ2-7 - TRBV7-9 CASSFLSSGLADHEQYF TGTGCCAGCAGCTTTTTGTCCTCAGGACTAGCGGACCACGAGCAGTACTTC
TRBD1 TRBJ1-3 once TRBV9 CASSVQGASGNTIYF TGTGCCAGCAGCGTACAGGGGGCCTCTGGAAACACCATATATTTT
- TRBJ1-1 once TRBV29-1 CSVEDWGGEAFF TGCAGCGTTGAAGATTGGGGGGGGGAAGCTTTCTTT
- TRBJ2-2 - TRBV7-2 CASSYLPGSGELFF TGTGCCAGCAGCTACCTCCCGGGGTCCGGGGAGCTGTTTTTT
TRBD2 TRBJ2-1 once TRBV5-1 CASSPASGLYNEQFF TGCGCCAGCAGCCCCGCTAGCGGCCTTTACAATGAGCAGTTCTTC
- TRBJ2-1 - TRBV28 CASSPHRQNEQFF TGTGCCAGCAGTCCCCACCGACAGAATGAGCAGTTCTTC
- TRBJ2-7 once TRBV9 CASSVEPGRGEQYF TGTGCCAGCAGCGTAGAACCCGGCCGGGGCGAGCAGTACTTC
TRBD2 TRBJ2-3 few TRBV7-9 CASSLLAGEGGTQYF TGTGCCAGCAGCTTACTAGCGGGAGAAGGGGGTACGCAGTATTTT
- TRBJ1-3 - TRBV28 CASYQVSGNTIYF TGTGCCAGCTATCAGGTCTCTGGAAACACCATATATTTT
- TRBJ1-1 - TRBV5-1 CASSSHTGSKAEAFF TGCGCCAGCAGCTCTCACACAGGGTCTAAAGCTGAAGCTTTCTTT
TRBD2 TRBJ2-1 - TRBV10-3 CAISDNLAGVVEQFF TGTGCCATCAGTGATAACCTAGCGGGAGTGGTTGAGCAGTTCTTC
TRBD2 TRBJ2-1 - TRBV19 CASNLAGGYNEQFF TGTGCCAGTAATTTGGCGGGAGGCTACAATGAGCAGTTCTTC
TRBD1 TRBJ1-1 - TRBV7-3 CASRNGDRPLEAFF TGTGCCAGCAGAAACGGGGACAGACCTCTTGAAGCTTTCTTT
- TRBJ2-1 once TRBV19 CASTGDLGNEQFF TGTGCCAGTACAGGGGATCTGGGCAATGAGCAGTTCTTC
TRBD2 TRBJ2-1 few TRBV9 CASSAQGDVAGGPENEQFF TGTGCCAGCAGCGCACAGGGGGACGTAGCGGGAGGGCCTGAGAATGAGCAGTTCTTC
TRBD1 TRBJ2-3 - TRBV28 CASSGDRASTDTQYF TGTGCCAGCAGCGGGGACAGGGCAAGCACAGATACGCAGTATTTT
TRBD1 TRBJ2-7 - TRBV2 CASSVRDRAYEQYF TGTGCCAGCAGTGTCCGGGACAGGGCCTACGAGCAGTACTTC
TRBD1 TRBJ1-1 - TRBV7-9 CASSAYRGQGTEAFF TGTGCCAGCAGCGCCTACAGGGGCCAGGGCACTGAAGCTTTCTTT
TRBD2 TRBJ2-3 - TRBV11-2 CATSLAVFTDTQYF TGTGCCACCTCGCTAGCGGTATTCACAGATACGCAGTATTTT
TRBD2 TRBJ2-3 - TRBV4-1 CASSQGVGGRRLDTQYF TGCGCCAGCAGCCAAGGGGTGGGCGGGAGGCGACTTGATACGCAGTATTTT
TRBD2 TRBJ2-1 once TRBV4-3 CASSQEGLVRDEQFF TGCGCCAGCAGCCAAGAAGGACTAGTTCGGGATGAGCAGTTCTTC
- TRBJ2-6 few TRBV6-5 CASSPFSGANVLTF TGTGCCAGCAGCCCCTTCTCTGGGGCCAACGTCCTGACTTTC
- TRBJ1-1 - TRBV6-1 CATYRVYTEAFF TGTGCCACCTACAGGGTTTACACTGAAGCTTTCTTT
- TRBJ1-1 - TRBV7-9 CASSLARGNTEAFF TGTGCCAGCAGCTTAGCTAGGGGGAACACTGAAGCTTTCTTT